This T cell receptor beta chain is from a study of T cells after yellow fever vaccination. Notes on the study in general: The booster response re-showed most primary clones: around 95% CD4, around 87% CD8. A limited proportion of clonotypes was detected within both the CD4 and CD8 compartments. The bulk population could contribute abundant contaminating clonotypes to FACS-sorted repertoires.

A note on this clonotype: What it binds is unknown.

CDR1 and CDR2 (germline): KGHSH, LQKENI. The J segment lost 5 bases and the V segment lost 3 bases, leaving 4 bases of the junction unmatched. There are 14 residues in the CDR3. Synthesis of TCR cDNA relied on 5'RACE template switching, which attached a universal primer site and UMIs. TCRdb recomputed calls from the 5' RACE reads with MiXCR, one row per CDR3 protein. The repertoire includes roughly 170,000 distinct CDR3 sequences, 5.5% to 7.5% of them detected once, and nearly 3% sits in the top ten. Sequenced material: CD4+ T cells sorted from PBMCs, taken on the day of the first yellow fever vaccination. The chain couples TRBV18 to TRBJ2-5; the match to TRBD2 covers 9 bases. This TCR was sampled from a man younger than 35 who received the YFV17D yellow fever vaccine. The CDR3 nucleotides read TGTGCCAGCTCACCGGGACTAGCTATGGAGACCCAGTACTTC. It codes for CASSPGLAMETQYF.